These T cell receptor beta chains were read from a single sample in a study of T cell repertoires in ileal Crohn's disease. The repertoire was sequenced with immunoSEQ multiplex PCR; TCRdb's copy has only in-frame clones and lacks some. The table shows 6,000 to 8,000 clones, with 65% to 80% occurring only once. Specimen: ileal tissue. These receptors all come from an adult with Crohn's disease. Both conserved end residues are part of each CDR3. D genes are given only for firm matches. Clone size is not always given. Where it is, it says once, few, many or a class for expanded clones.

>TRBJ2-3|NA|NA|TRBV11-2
CASSQITDTQYF
TGTGCCAGCAGCCAAATCACAGATACGCAGTATTTT
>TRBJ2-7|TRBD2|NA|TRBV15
CATSRQTSGISYEQYF
TGTGCCACCAGCAGACAAACTAGCGGGATTTCCTACGAGCAGTACTTC
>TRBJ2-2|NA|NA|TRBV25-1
CASSDQANTGELFF
TGTGCCAGCAGTGATCAGGCGAACACCGGGGAGCTGTTTTTT
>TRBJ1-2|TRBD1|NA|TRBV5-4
CASSTGQGLSYGYTF
TGTGCCAGCAGCACGGGACAGGGACTTTCCTATGGCTACACCTTC
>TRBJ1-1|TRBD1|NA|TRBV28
CASSPAGTGQNTEAFF
TGTGCCAGCAGCCCAGCCGGGACAGGGCAGAACACTGAAGCTTTCTTT
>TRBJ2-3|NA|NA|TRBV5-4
CASSSLTDTQYF
TGTGCCAGCAGCTCCCTCACAGATACGCAGTATTTT
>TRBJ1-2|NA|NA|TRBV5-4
CASSSGEPYFYGYTF
TGTGCCAGCAGCTCCGGGGAGCCCTACTTCTATGGCTACACCTTC
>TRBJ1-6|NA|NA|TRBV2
CASSEGRDRSSPLHF
TGTGCCAGCAGTGAGGGCAGGGATAGGAGTTCACCCCTCCACTTT
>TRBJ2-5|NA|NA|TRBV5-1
CATRRGFEGTQYF
TGCGCCACGAGGAGGGGCTTTGAAGGGACCCAGTACTTC
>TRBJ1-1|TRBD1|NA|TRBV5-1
CASSLQGATEAFF
TGCGCCAGCAGCTTGCAGGGGGCAACTGAAGCTTTCTTT
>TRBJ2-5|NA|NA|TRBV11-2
CASSPGYRETQYF
TGTGCCAGCAGCCCAGGCTACCGGGAGACCCAGTACTTC
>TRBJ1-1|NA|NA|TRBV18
CASSPGGTNTEAFF
TGTGCCAGCTCACCGGGAGGGACGAACACTGAAGCTTTCTTT
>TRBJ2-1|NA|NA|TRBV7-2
CASKISGTYNEQFF
TGTGCCAGCAAAATTAGCGGTACCTACAATGAGCAGTTCTTC
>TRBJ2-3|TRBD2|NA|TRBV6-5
CASGTSGGSTDTQYF
TGTGCCAGCGGGACTAGCGGGGGTAGCACAGATACGCAGTATTTT
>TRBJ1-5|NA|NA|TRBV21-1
CASSKGPGDRHTTIGNQPQHF
TGTGCCAGCAGCAAAGGGCCGGGGGACCGACATACTACCATCGGCAATCAGCCCCAGCATTTT
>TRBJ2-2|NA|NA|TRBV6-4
CASSDGGDTGELFF
TGTGCCAGCAGTGACGGGGGCGACACCGGGGAGCTGTTTTTT
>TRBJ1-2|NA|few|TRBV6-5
CASSYYQSPSGYTF
TGTGCCAGCAGTTACTATCAGTCCCCGTCTGGCTACACCTTC
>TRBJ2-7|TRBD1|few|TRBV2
CASSEGDRTEQYF
TGTGCCAGCAGTGAAGGGGACAGGACCGAGCAGTACTTC
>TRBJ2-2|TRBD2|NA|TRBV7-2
CASIPGTSSGELFF
TGTGCCAGTATTCCCGGGACTAGCTCCGGGGAGCTGTTTTTT
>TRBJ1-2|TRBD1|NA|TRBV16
CASSQLGGVKGYTF
TGTGCCAGCAGCCAATTAGGGGGCGTCAAAGGCTACACCTTC
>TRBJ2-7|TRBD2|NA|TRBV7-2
CASSFATSLADSYEQYF
TGTGCCAGCAGCTTTGCCACCAGTCTAGCGGACTCCTACGAGCAGTACTTC
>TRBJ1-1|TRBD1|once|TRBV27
CASSLNDRGNTEAFF
TGTGCCAGCAGTCTCAATGACAGGGGCAACACTGAAGCTTTCTTT
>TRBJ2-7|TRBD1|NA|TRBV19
CASSFAAGTGSSYEQYF
TGTGCCAGTAGTTTCGCGGCCGGGACAGGGAGCTCCTACGAGCAGTACTTC
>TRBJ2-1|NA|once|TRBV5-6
CASSSLGNEQFF
TGTGCCAGCAGCTCACTAGGAAATGAGCAGTTCTTC
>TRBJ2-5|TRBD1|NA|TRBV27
CASSFPGGETQYF
TGTGCCAGCAGTTTTCCAGGGGGAGAGACCCAGTACTTC
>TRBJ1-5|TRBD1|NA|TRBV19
CASSMRQGAVQPQHF
TGTGCCAGTAGTATGCGACAGGGGGCGGTTCAGCCCCAGCATTTT
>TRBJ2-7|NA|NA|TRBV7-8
CASSRETSSYEQYF
TGTGCCAGCAGCCGTGAGACTAGCTCCTACGAGCAGTACTTC
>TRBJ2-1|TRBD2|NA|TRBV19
CASQGLAGVNEQFF
TGTGCCAGTCAGGGACTAGCGGGAGTAAATGAGCAGTTCTTC
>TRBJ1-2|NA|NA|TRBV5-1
CASRQEPSNYGYTF
TGCGCCAGCAGACAGGAACCTTCTAACTATGGCTACACCTTC
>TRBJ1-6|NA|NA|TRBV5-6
CASSGLERPLHF
TGTGCCAGCAGCGGACTAGAAAGACCCCTCCACTTT
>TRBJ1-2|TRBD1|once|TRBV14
CASSQDTWGTGFGYTF
TGTGCCAGCAGCCAAGATACATGGGGGACAGGGTTTGGCTACACCTTC
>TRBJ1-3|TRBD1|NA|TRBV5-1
CASSRGQGAPLSGNTIYF
TGCGCCAGCAGCCGGGGACAGGGGGCCCCGCTCTCTGGAAACACCATATATTTT
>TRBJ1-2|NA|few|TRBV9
CASSGTGSNYGYTF
TGTGCCAGCAGCGGTACAGGGTCCAACTATGGCTACACCTTC
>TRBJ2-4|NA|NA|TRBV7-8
CASSLYVSDIQYF
TGTGCCAGCAGCTTATATGTATCGGACATTCAGTACTTC